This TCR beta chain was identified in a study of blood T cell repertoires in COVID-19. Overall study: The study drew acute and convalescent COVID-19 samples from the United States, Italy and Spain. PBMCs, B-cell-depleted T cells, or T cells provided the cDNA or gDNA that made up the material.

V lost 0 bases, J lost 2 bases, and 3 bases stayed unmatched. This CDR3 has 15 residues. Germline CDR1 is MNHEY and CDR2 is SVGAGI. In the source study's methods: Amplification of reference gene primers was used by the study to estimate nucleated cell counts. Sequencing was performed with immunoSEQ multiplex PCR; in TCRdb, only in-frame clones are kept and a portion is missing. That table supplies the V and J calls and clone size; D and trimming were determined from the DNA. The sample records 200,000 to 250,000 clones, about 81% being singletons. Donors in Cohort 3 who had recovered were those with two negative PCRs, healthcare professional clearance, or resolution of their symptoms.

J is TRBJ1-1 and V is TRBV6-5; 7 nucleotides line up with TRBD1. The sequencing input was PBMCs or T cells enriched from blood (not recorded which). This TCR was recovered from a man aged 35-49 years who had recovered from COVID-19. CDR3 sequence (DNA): TGTGCCAGCAGTTACTCGAACAGGGGCAACACTGAAGCTTTCTTT. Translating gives CASSYSNRGNTEAFF.